These 20 T cell receptor beta chains were sequenced from one sample in a study of T cell responses to AZD1222 COVID-19 vaccine (TCRdb year 2021). Libraries came from the immunoSEQ multiplex PCR assay. Not all clones reach the TCRdb copy of this immuneACCESS table, which keeps in-frame sequences only. Checked studies attribute under half of the gap to unresolved V genes and leave the rest unexplained. Recorded for this sample are approximately 90,000 clones; about nine tenths of them occurred a single time. Of the sample, roughly 7.5% is held by the ten largest clones. In light of the paper, this sample's time point label describes: baseline before first vaccination. The specimen was peripheral blood, collected on day 0 of AZD1222 vaccination. All receptors derive from an adult in good health.

The chain couples TRBV29-1 to TRBJ2-7; 10 nucleotides match TRBD1. Germline trimming cut 7 bases from V and 2 bases from J; bases unmatched to any gene: 5. The CDR3 totals 13 residues. CDR1 and CDR2 from the germline V gene are SQVTM and ANQGSEA. The CDR3 loop reads CSARTGGTYEQYF. The CDR3, as DNA: TGCAGCGCTAGGACAGGGGGGACCTACGAGCAGTACTTC.

V and J are TRBV6-5 and TRBJ1-2; 7 bases match TRBD1. The CDR3 has 15 amino acids. Trimming took 4 bases from V and 3 from J; bases not matched to a gene: 8. In germline, CDR1 is MNHEY, CDR2 SVGAGI. The CDR3 loop reads CASSWGDRADYGYTF. CDR3 nucleotides: TGTGCCAGCAGTTGGGGAGACAGGGCCGACTATGGCTACACCTTC.

The V gene is TRBV7-2, the J gene TRBJ2-5; D not certain. CDR1 is SGHTA and CDR2 is FQGNSA in the germline V gene. CDR3 length equals 14 residues. V lost 4 bases to trimming and J lost 0 bases, with 9 bases between them. CDR3 coding DNA: TGTGCCAGCAGCTCGCACCCGTACCAAGAGACCCAGTACTTC. Its translation: CASSSHPYQETQYF.

CDR3 region: CASSRQGYTF. The CDR3 DNA reads TGTGCCAGCAGCCGGCAGGGCTACACCTTC. The gene calls are TRBV7-9 and TRBJ1-2; no firm D call. V was trimmed by 5 bases and J by 8 bases, leaving 6 bases between them. In germline, CDR1 is SEHNR, CDR2 FQNEAQ (reference sequence). The CDR3 extends over 10 amino acids.

This chain joins TRBV5-8 and TRBJ2-7, with D perhaps matching TRBD2 (6 bases). The V and J ends lost 2 bases and 5 bases respectively, with 11 bases between them. Germline V gene data show CDR1 as SGHTS and CDR2 as YDEGEE. This CDR3 has 13 residues. CDR3 coding DNA: TGTGCCAGCAGCTTATTAGGGAGGCACGAGCAGTACTTC. It specifies CASSLLGRHEQYF. The full variable domain, its missing parts supplied by reference TRBV5-8 and TRBJ2-7, is EAGVTQSPTHLIKTRGQQATLRCSPISGHTSVYWYQQALGLGLQFLLWYDEGEERNRGNFPPRFSGRQFPNYSSELNVNALELEDSALYLCASSLLGRHEQYFGPGTRLTVT.

This clone has just one count. CDR3 nucleotides: TGTGCCAGCAGCCTTAGGTCGGACACAGATACGCAGTATTTT. Translation: CASSLRSDTDTQYF. The chain uses TRBV7-4 and TRBJ2-3; the D is unclear. CDR1 is SGHVT, CDR2 SQSDAQ, per germline. The CDR3 is 14 residues long. The germline V and J ends were trimmed by 5 bases and 2 bases, with 11 bases remaining between them.

This clone has just one count. V gene TRBV30 combines with J gene TRBJ1-6; D might be TRBD1 (5 bases). The V end was cut by 2 bases, the J end by 8 bases, with 13 bases between. The CDR3 sequence is 14 residues long. The germline gives CDR1 GTSNPN, CDR2 SVGIG (reference sequence). CDR3 nucleotide sequence: TGTGCCTGGAGTACGAGGGGCAGCGATTCACCCCTCCACTTT. Translating gives CAWSTRGSDSPLHF.

The gene calls are TRBV5-8 and TRBJ2-1, with TRBD1 matching 8 bases. The CDR3 runs 14 residues. Germline CDR1 SGHTS, CDR2 YDEGEE. The ends lost 7 bases at V and 4 bases at J; junction bases unmatched: 7. The CDR3: CASVDRGWYNEQFF. CDR3 coding DNA: TGTGCCAGCGTAGACAGGGGCTGGTACAATGAGCAGTTCTTC.

This chain joins TRBV5-1 and TRBJ2-1; tentative D call: TRBD2 (7 bases). This CDR3 has 15 amino acids. The V gene's germline CDR1 is SGHRS and CDR2 YFSETQ. The V gene lost 5 bases and the J gene lost 8 bases, with 20 bases spanning the gap. In nucleotides, the CDR3 is TGCGCCAGCAGAATAGGGGGGAGGGCCTTCGATGAGCAGTTCTTC. Translated: CASRIGGRAFDEQFF.

This sequence joins TRBV25-1 and TRBJ2-7; 9 nucleotides match TRBD1. V shed 4 bases and J 6 bases; nucleotides not matched to a gene: 13. The CDR3 is made up of 16 amino acids. Germline-derived CDR1 and CDR2 are MGHDK and SYGVNS. The CDR3 DNA is TGTGCCAGCAGTGGGGGCCGACAGGGGGTTAATAGCGAGCAGTACTTC. Translated, it gives CASSGGRQGVNSEQYF.

Concerning this clone: Germline and junction disagree at one end, which may indicate a read error. The J gene is TRBJ1-5, the V gene TRBV19, with TRBD1 identical over 10 bases. CDR3 size: 16 residues. Germline loops: CDR1 LNHDA, CDR2 SQIVND (reference sequence). CDR3 in amino acids: CASRRTGTGDNQPQHF. The CDR3, as DNA: TGTGCCAGTAGGCGGACCGGGACAGGGGACAATCAGCCTCAGCATTTT.

CDR3 sequence: CASSSDGSRNQPQHF. The CDR3 DNA is TGTGCCAGCAGCTCGGACGGGTCTCGGAATCAGCCCCAGCATTTT. The rearrangement joins TRBV5-4 to TRBJ1-5; D gene unclear. The CDR3 has 15 amino acids. CDR1 and CDR2 (germline): SGHNT, YYREEE (reference sequence). With 3 bases removed from V and 4 bases from J, the gap between germline ends came to 14 bases.

This clone was recorded only once. CDR3 DNA sequence: TGTGCCAGCAGTCCTCTCGGTGGGTTTGAAGATCAGCCCCAGCATTTT. Residues: CASSPLGGFEDQPQHF. The chain joins TRBV28 to TRBJ1-5; D unclear. CDR1 MDHEN and CDR2 SYDVKM come from the germline V gene. Trimming cost V 5 bases and J 5 bases, with 19 bases left between them. The CDR3 spans 16 residues.

The CDR3 bases are TGCGCCAGCAGCTTGTCGCTTCAGCGGGAGGGGGGTGAGCAGTTCTTC. Encoded protein: CASSLSLQREGGEQFF. This chain uses TRBV5-1 with TRBJ2-1, with TRBD2 matching 10 bases. The CDR3 extends over 16 amino acids. Germline V gene lookup returns CDR1 SGHRS and CDR2 YFSETQ. The J segment lost 9 bases and the V segment lost 1 base, leaving 10 bases of the junction unmatched.

This chain joins TRBV27 and TRBJ1-1; D might be TRBD1 (6 bases). Trimming removed 6 bases at V and 5 bases at J, with 19 bases between. The CDR3 sequence is 15 residues long. CDR1 MNHEY and CDR2 SMNVEV come from the germline V gene (reference sequence). The CDR3 loop is CASRLVRGRGTEAFF. The CDR3 bases are TGTGCCAGCAGGCTCGTCAGGGGTCGCGGAACTGAAGCTTTCTTT.

This chain links TRBV5-4 with TRBJ1-4; D gene unclear. CDR3 length: 14 amino acids. Germline V CDR1 and CDR2: SGHNT, YYREEE (reference sequence). V lost 0 bases to trimming and J lost 7 bases, with 10 bases between them. This CDR3 reads CASSLDKMSEKLFF. CDR3 coding DNA: TGTGCCAGCAGCTTGGATAAGATGAGTGAAAAACTGTTTTTT.

The table lists this clone with a few counts. V gene TRBV19 combines with J gene TRBJ2-1; 8 nucleotides align to TRBD1. The CDR3 spans 15 residues. The J segment lost 2 bases and the V segment lost 7 bases, leaving 7 bases of the junction unmatched. CDR1 and CDR2 (germline): LNHDA, SQIVND (reference sequence). The CDR3 coding sequence is TGTGCCAGTACCACCGCGGACAGGGCCTACAATGAGCAGTTCTTC. It codes for CASTTADRAYNEQFF. Drawing the rest from reference TRBV19 and TRBJ2-1, the complete variable domain is DGGITQSPKYLFRKEGQNVTLSCEQNLNHDAMYWYRQDPGQGLRLIYYSQIVNDFQKGDIAEGYSVSREKKESFPLTVTSAQKNPTAFYLCASTTADRAYNEQFFGPGTRLTVL.

The rearrangement uses TRBV6-5 and TRBJ1-3; D ambiguous. Germline CDR1 reads MNHEY; CDR2 reads SVGAGI. The CDR3 is 13 amino acids. Trimming cost V 8 bases and J 0 bases, with 8 bases left between them. In nucleotides, the CDR3 is TGTGCCAGCTCTGGCAACTCTGGAAACACCATATATTTT. Translating gives CASSGNSGNTIYF.

This CDR3 is CASRLQGTEAFF. For the CDR3, the DNA is TGTGCCAGCAGATTACAGGGGACTGAAGCTTTCTTT. The chain has TRBV28 and TRBJ1-1, with 7 positions matching TRBD1. Germline V CDR1 and CDR2: MDHEN, SYDVKM. CDR3 length: 12 residues. J lost 5 bases, V lost 6 bases, and 3 bases had no gene match. Full variable domain (missing parts from reference TRBV28 and TRBJ1-1): DVKVTQSSRYLVKRTGEKVFLECVQDMDHENMFWYRQDPGLGLRLIYFSYDVKMKEKGDIPEGYSVSREKKERFSLILESASTNQTSMYLCASRLQGTEAFFGQGTRLTVV.

This chain uses TRBV19 with TRBJ2-3, with D maybe TRBD2 (6 bases). The CDR3 is 14 amino acids. Germline V gives CDR1 LNHDA, CDR2 SQIVND (reference sequence). The ends were cut back, 3 bases at V and 2 bases at J, with 9 bases in the middle. The CDR3 sequence is CASSISGHTDTQYF. Written as DNA, the CDR3 is TGTGCCAGTAGTATTAGCGGCCACACAGATACGCAGTATTTT.